This entry concerns a single TCR beta chain. The antigen remains undetermined. V lost 5 bases, J lost 5 bases, and 8 bases stayed unmatched. This CDR3 spans 15 amino acids. From germline, CDR1 is MNHEY and CDR2 SVGAGI. Of the isolated RNA, all was reverse transcribed, and so the sequenced material was expressed TCRB transcripts. Repertoires were generated with immunoSEQ multiplex PCR, while TCRdb's copy carries only in-frame clones and drops some. The sample records 300,000 to 400,000 clones, roughly 13% being singletons. The sample belongs to a study of beta chain features in type 1 diabetes. Study-wide findings and caveats: Among patients with Type 1 diabetes, TCRB CDR3s were moderately but significantly shorter in every one of the four CD4+ subsets.

The chain combines TRBV6-5 with TRBJ2-3; 9 bases are a match to TRBD2. The sequenced sample was naive CD4+ T cells from blood. The receptor's source is a woman aged 18-29 years with type 1 diabetes. The CDR3 is CASSRAGGQGDTQYF. CDR3 nucleotides: TGTGCCAGCAGTAGAGCGGGAGGTCAGGGAGATACGCAGTATTTT.